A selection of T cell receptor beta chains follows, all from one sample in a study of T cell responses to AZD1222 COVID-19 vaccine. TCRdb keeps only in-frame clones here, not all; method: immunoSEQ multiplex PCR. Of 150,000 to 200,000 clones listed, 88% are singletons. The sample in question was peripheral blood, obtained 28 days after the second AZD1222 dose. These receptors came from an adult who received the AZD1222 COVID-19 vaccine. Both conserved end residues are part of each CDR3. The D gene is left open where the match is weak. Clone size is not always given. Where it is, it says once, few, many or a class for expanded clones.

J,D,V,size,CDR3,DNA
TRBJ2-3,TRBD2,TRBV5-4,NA,CASRTGGVDTQYF,TGTGCCAGCAGGACCGGGGGGGTGGATACGCAGTATTTT
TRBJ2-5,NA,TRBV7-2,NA,CASSLEGRGIRQETQYF,TGTGCCAGCAGCTTAGAGGGCCGGGGGATCCGCCAAGAGACCCAGTACTTC
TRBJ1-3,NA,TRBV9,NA,CASSVEGGYLDPIYF,TGTGCCAGCAGCGTAGAGGGGGGCTATCTGGACCCCATATATTTT
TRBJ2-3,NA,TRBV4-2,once,CASSLSFTDTQYF,TGTGCCAGCAGCCTGAGTTTCACAGATACGCAGTATTTT
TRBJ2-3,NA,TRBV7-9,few,CASSLDAGADTQYF,TGTGCCAGCAGCTTAGATGCGGGTGCGGATACGCAGTATTTT
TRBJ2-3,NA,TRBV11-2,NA,CASSFGGGGLDTQYF,TGTGCCAGCAGCTTCGGAGGGGGGGGCTTGGATACGCAGTATTTT
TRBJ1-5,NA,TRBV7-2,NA,CASSLGATRNQPQHF,TGTGCCAGCAGCTTAGGAGCAACACGCAATCAGCCCCAGCATTTT
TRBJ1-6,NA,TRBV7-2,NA,CASSSPGTNSPLHF,TGTGCCAGCAGCTCACCCGGGACGAATTCACCCCTCCACTTT
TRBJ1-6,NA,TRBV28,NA,CASSLLISPLHF,TGTGCCAGCAGTCTTCTTATTTCACCCCTCCACTTT
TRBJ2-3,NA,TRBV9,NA,CASSKRGDTQYF,TGTGCCAGCAGCAAACGGGGAGATACGCAGTATTTT
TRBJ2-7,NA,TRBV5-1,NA,CASSLLPYEQYF,TGCGCCAGCAGCTTGCTTCCCTACGAGCAGTACTTC
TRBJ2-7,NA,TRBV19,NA,CASSIPMGRDGRAGYEQYF,TGTGCCAGTAGTATCCCCATGGGCCGAGACGGCAGGGCTGGCTACGAGCAGTACTTC
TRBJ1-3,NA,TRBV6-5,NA,CASSYGQGNTIYF,TGTGCCAGCAGTTACGGGCAGGGGAACACCATATATTTT
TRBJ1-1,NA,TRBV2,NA,CASRPIDRTGEAFF,TGTGCCAGCAGACCCATTGACAGAACGGGTGAAGCTTTCTTT
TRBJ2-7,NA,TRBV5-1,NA,CASTLGVAGAFPYEQYF,TGCGCCAGCACCCTGGGGGTGGCCGGGGCCTTCCCCTACGAGCAGTACTTC
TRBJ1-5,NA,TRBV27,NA,CASSLSWGRAYNQPQHF,TGTGCCAGCAGTTTATCGTGGGGCAGGGCCTACAATCAGCCCCAGCATTTT
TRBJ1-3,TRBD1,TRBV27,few,CASSPVGQGGGNTIYF,TGTGCCAGCAGTCCGGTTGGACAGGGCGGCGGGAACACCATATATTTT
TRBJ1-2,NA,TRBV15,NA,CATSGRTGPGDYGYTF,TGTGCCACCAGCGGACGAACAGGGCCGGGGGACTATGGCTACACCTTC
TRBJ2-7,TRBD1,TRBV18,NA,CASSPTGNSYEQYF,TGTGCCAGCTCACCGACAGGGAACTCCTACGAGCAGTACTTC
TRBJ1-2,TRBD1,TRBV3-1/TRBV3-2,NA,CASKTGGDGYTF,TGTGCCAGCAAGACAGGGGGAGATGGCTACACCTTC
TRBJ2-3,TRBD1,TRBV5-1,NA,CASSPQGAEADTQYF,TGCGCCAGCAGCCCACAGGGGGCCGAGGCAGATACGCAGTATTTT
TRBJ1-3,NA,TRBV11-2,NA,CASSPVSVGNTIYF,TGTGCCAGCAGCCCGGTCTCTGTGGGAAACACCATATATTTT
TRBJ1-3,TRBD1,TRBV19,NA,CASSSRQGYTIYF,TGTGCCAGTAGTTCCCGACAGGGGTACACCATATATTTT
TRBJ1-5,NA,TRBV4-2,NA,CASSQESRRSFGPQHF,TGTGCCAGCAGCCAAGAATCGCGGCGGTCCTTTGGGCCCCAGCATTTT
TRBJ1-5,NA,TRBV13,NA,CASSPRGGVQPQHF,TGTGCCAGCAGCCCTCGGGGAGGGGTTCAGCCCCAGCATTTT
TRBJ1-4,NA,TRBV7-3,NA,CASGRGAGEKLFF,TGTGCGAGCGGCCGGGGGGCCGGTGAAAAACTGTTTTTT
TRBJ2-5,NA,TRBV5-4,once,CASSLDHREETQYF,TGTGCCAGCAGCTTGGACCACAGGGAAGAGACCCAGTACTTC
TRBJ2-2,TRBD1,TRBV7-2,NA,CASSFPWGQGANTGELFF,TGTGCCAGCAGCTTCCCGTGGGGTCAGGGGGCGAACACCGGGGAGCTGTTTTTT
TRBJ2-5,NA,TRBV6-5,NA,CASSYSGGQQETQYF,TGTGCCAGCAGTTACTCAGGTGGCCAGCAAGAGACCCAGTACTTC
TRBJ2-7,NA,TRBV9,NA,CASSVGAMPYEQYF,TGTGCCAGCAGCGTAGGGGCCATGCCCTACGAGCAGTACTTC
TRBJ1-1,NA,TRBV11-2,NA,CASSLGNSNTEAFF,TGTGCCAGCAGCTTAGGAAACAGCAACACTGAAGCTTTCTTT
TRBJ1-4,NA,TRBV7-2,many,CASSLVGVSGEKLFF,TGTGCCAGCAGCTTAGTCGGGGTTTCGGGGGAAAAACTGTTTTTT
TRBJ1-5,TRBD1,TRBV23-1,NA,CASSQRTGMDQPQHF,TGCGCCAGCAGTCAACGGACAGGGATGGATCAGCCCCAGCATTTT
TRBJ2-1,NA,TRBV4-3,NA,CASSQASGGGYNEQFF,TGCGCCAGCAGCCAAGCCTCAGGGGGGGGATACAATGAGCAGTTCTTC
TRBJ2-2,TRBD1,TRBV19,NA,CASSPGQGLTGELFF,TGTGCCAGTAGCCCGGGACAGGGGTTAACCGGGGAGCTGTTTTTT
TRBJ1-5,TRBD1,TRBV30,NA,CAWSTGVYQPQHF,TGTGCCTGGAGTACAGGGGTATATCAGCCCCAGCATTTT
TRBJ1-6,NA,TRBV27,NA,CASSLSPGTFTSPLHF,TGTGCCAGCAGTTTATCGCCCGGGACATTTACTTCACCCCTCCACTTT
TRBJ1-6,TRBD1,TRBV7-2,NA,CASSLPGTGYSKSPLHF,TGTGCCAGCAGCTTACCCGGGACAGGGTATTCGAAATCACCCCTCCACTTT
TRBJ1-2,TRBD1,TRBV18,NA,CASSPRGQGTANYGYTF,TGTGCCAGCTCACCACGGGGACAGGGAACCGCTAACTATGGCTACACCTTC
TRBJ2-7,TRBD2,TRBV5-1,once,CASSPGLAGSYYEQYF,TGCGCCAGCAGCCCGGGACTAGCGGGGTCTTACTACGAGCAGTACTTC
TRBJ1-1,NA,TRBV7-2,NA,CASSESRDTNTEAFF,TGTGCCAGCAGCGAAAGCAGGGACACTAACACTGAAGCTTTCTTT
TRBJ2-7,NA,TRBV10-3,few,CAISDRAYEQYF,TGTGCCATCAGTGACAGGGCCTACGAGCAGTACTTC
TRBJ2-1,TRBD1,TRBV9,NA,CASSEGQGLVGNEQFF,TGTGCCAGCAGCGAGGGACAGGGACTGGTTGGCAATGAGCAGTTCTTC
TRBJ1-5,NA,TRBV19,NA,CASSMGRGSNQPQHF,TGTGCCAGTAGTATGGGCAGGGGCAGCAATCAGCCCCAGCATTTT
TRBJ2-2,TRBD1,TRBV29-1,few,CSVHRGDTGELFF,TGCAGCGTTCACAGGGGAGACACCGGGGAGCTGTTTTTT